This entry lists 27 T cell receptor beta chains sequenced from one sample in a study of T cell repertoires in cytomegalovirus infection. No antigens are known for them. TCRdb re-derived calls from the reads in MiXCR, one entry per CDR3 protein. The data contain hundreds of thousands of distinct CDR3 sequences, 30% to 35% of them singletons. The sample in question was cultured PBMCs, obtained from culture after CMV antigen stimulation. The receptors come from a human donor in good health (CMV status not recorded). Some clones in this sample may be carry-over from other donors' samples.

This clonotype occurred a few times. The V call is TRBV27, the J call TRBJ2-7; maybe TRBD1 (6 bases). V was pared by 6 bases and J by 5 bases, with 17 bases between. The CDR3 sequence is 14 residues long. The germline CDR1 and CDR2 sequences are MNHEY and SMNVEV (reference sequence). This CDR3 reads CASSQGHPRDEQYF. DNA of the CDR3: TGTGCCAGCAGCCAGGGACACCCTAGGGACGAGCAGTACTTC.

The rearrangement uses TRBV7-2 and TRBJ1-2; D is undetermined. The V end lost 5 bases, the J end lost 6 bases, and 13 bases lay between the germline ends. CDR1 is SGHTA, CDR2 FQGNSA, per germline. CDR3 length: 13 residues. CDR3: CASSDREGHGYTF. The CDR3 nucleotides are TGTGCCAGCAGCGACCGCGAGGGCCATGGCTACACCTTC.

This clonotype has only a few counts. The V call is TRBV11-3, the J call TRBJ1-1, with D possibly TRBD1 on 6 matching bases. The V end was cut by 0 bases, the J end by 5 bases, with 13 bases between. From germline, CDR1 is SGHNT and CDR2 YENEEA. The CDR3 length is 15 residues. The CDR3 nucleotides read TGTGCCAGCAGCTTAGATCGCCAGGGGTTGACTGAAGCTTTCTTT. Translation gives CASSLDRQGLTEAFF. Full variable domain (missing parts from reference TRBV11-3 and TRBJ1-1): EAGVVQSPRYKIIEKKQPVAFWCNPISGHNTLYWYLQNLGQGPELLIRYENEEAVDDSQLPKDRFSAERLKGVDSTLKIQPAELGDSAVYLCASSLDRQGLTEAFFGQGTRLTVV.

CDR3 coding DNA: TGTGCCAGCAGCTACGGACAGGGCCCCCAAGAGACCCAGTACTTC. It is translated as CASSYGQGPQETQYF. V and J are TRBV11-2 and TRBJ2-5, with 8 nucleotides matching TRBD1. The CDR3 contains 15 residues. With V trimmed by 4 bases and J by 1 base, 5 bases remained unmatched. Germline CDR1 SGHAT, CDR2 FQNNGV. Full variable domain (rest looked up from reference TRBV11-2 and TRBJ2-5): EAGVAQSPRYKIIEKRQSVAFWCNPISGHATLYWYQQILGQGPKLLIQFQNNGVVDDSQLPKDRFSAERLKGVDSTLKIQPAKLEDSAVYLCASSYGQGPQETQYFGPGTRLLVL.

This clonotype has more than one count but fewer than ten. This chain joins TRBV20-1 and TRBJ2-7, with D hard to call. This CDR3 is built from 12 residues. Deletions cut 4 bases from V and 9 bases from J, with 16 bases between. Germline assignment: CDR1 DFQATT and CDR2 SNEGSKA (reference sequence). The CDR3 protein is CSANQVGAVQYF. In DNA form, the CDR3 reads TGCAGTGCTAACCAAGTCGGCGCCGTGCAGTACTTC.

This clonotype has just a few counts. The chain carries TRBV7-9 and TRBJ2-7; 7 nucleotides agree with TRBD2. CDR1 SEHNR and CDR2 FQNEAQ come from the germline V gene (reference sequence). The J segment lost 0 bases and the V segment lost 2 bases, leaving 4 bases of the junction unmatched. CDR3 size: 15 residues. CDR3 loop: CASSLSTSPSYEQYF. CDR3 bases: TGTGCCAGCAGCTTATCGACTAGCCCCTCCTACGAGCAGTACTTC.

This clonotype was seen a few times. This rearrangement joins TRBV5-6 to TRBJ1-2, with 7 bases identical to TRBD1. The trim removed 4 bases at V and 8 bases at J, leaving 8 bases unmatched. The CDR3 contains 13 residues. CDR1 and CDR2 (germline): SGHDT, YYEEEE. In DNA, the CDR3 is TGTGCCAGCAGCCTAGGTACAGGGGTCGGCTACACCTTC. Encoded protein: CASSLGTGVGYTF.

The J gene is TRBJ2-7, the V gene TRBV5-1, with TRBD1 matching 10 bases. CDR1 is SGHRS and CDR2 is YFSETQ in the germline V gene. The CDR3 extends over 14 amino acids. The junction had 8 bases not matched to a gene; V was cut back by 5 bases and J by 6 bases. Here the CDR3 DNA reads TGCGCCAGCAGGCCGACTGGGACAGGGGCCGAGCAGTACTTC. Its protein is CASRPTGTGAEQYF.

The V and J genes are TRBV7-8 and TRBJ2-5; TRBD2 matches at 11 bases. The germline CDR1 and CDR2 sequences are SGHVS and FQNEAQ. The CDR3 runs to 17 residues. With V trimmed by 5 bases and J by 6 bases, 14 bases remained unmatched. The CDR3 coding sequence is TGTGCCAGCAGCCGGGGAACTAGCGGGAGATCCGGGAAGACCCAGTACTTC. Translation gives CASSRGTSGRSGKTQYF.

This clonotype was seen only once. This CDR3 reads CAWGRVNTEAFF. The CDR3 coding sequence is TGTGCCTGGGGCAGGGTAAACACTGAAGCTTTCTTT. J is TRBJ1-1 and V is TRBV30, with a possible D match to TRBD1 (5 bases). V dropped 5 bases and J dropped 2 bases, with 9 bases sitting between them. The germline CDR1 and CDR2 sequences are GTSNPN and SVGIG (reference sequence). This CDR3 comprises 12 residues.

J is TRBJ2-1 and V is TRBV4-1, with D maybe TRBD2 (5 bases). This CDR3 is built from 15 residues. Germline CDR1 is MGHRA and CDR2 is YSYEKL. V lost 3 bases and J lost 0, with 9 bases in between. The CDR3 region has the DNA TGCGCCAGCAGCCAGGCAGCGGACTCCTACAATGAGCAGTTCTTC. Amino acids: CASSQAADSYNEQFF.

This clonotype was observed a handful of times. V usage is TRBV6-2 or TRBV6-3 and J usage is TRBJ2-4; no clear D. V was pared by 1 base and J by 0 bases, with 13 bases between. The CDR3 runs 17 residues. Germline assignment: CDR1 MNHEY and CDR2 SVGEGT. The CDR3 DNA is TGTGCCAGCAGTTACTTCCGGACGACACTAGCCAAAAACATTCAGTACTTC. Its protein is CASSYFRTTLAKNIQYF.

The CDR3 sequence: CSARDPRASLDSPLHF. In nucleotides, the CDR3 is TGCAGTGCTAGAGATCCGAGGGCCAGTTTAGACTCACCCCTCCACTTT. The rearrangement joins TRBV20-1 to TRBJ1-6; D is ambiguous. Looked up from germline, CDR1 is DFQATT and CDR2 is SNEGSKA (reference sequence). The CDR3 has 16 residues. Trimming took 0 bases from V and 10 from J, leaving 19 bases between them.

The chain links TRBV6-2 or TRBV6-3 to TRBJ2-1; D gene uncertain. CDR3 length: 13 amino acids. CDR1 is MNHEY and CDR2 is SVGEGT in the germline V gene. The V end was cut by 0 bases, the J end by 7 bases, with 7 bases between. The CDR3 here is CASSYSRANEQFF. CDR3 DNA sequence: TGTGCCAGCAGTTACTCCCGCGCTAATGAGCAGTTCTTC.

The genes are TRBV10-3 and TRBJ2-1, with TRBD2 matching 10 bases. The length of the CDR3 is 13 residues. The germline CDR1 and CDR2 sequences are ENHRY and SYGVKD. The J segment lost 5 bases and the V segment lost 7 bases, leaving 2 bases of the junction unmatched. In DNA form, the CDR3 reads TGTGCCATCACCGGACTAGCGGACAATGAGCAGTTCTTC. It yields the protein CAITGLADNEQFF.

The V gene is TRBV20-1, the J gene TRBJ1-5; 8 bases fit TRBD1. The V and J ends lost 1 base and 6 bases, in that order; junction bases with no gene match: 8. The length of the CDR3 is 15 residues. Germline loops: CDR1 DFQATT, CDR2 SNEGSKA (reference sequence). The CDR3 sequence: CSARAPGQGGQPQHF. For the CDR3, the DNA is TGCAGTGCTAGAGCCCCTGGACAGGGCGGTCAGCCCCAGCATTTT.

This clonotype showed up many times. V usage is TRBV7-2 and J usage is TRBJ1-2, with 9 nucleotides matching TRBD1. V shed 5 bases and J 4 bases; nucleotides not matched to a gene: 5. Germline V CDR1 and CDR2: SGHTA, FQGNSA. This CDR3 has 14 residues. CDR3 residues: CASSAAGQGYGYTF. Here the CDR3 DNA reads TGTGCCAGCAGCGCGGCGGGACAGGGCTATGGCTACACCTTC.

This clonotype showed up just a few times. The rearrangement joins TRBV5-1 to TRBJ1-1; TRBD1 matches at 8 bases. The CDR3 extends over 17 amino acids. Germline assignment: CDR1 SGHRS and CDR2 YFSETQ. J gave up 3 bases and V 5 bases, and 15 bases lay outside the gene matches. CDR3 in DNA: TGCGCCAGCAGGTTCCGATCAGGGGGCGAAGTTCACACTGAAGCTTTCTTT. Residues: CASRFRSGGEVHTEAFF.

The J gene is TRBJ2-3, the V gene TRBV5-4; 9 bases are a match to TRBD2. The junction had 6 bases not matched to a gene; V was cut back by 3 bases and J by 1 base. The CDR3 contains 16 residues. Germline loops: CDR1 SGHNT, CDR2 YYREEE (reference sequence). Here the CDR3 DNA reads TGTGCCAGCAGCTGGGGCGGGACTAGCCGCACAGATACGCAGTATTTT. It encodes CASSWGGTSRTDTQYF.

This clonotype was counted only a few times. V is TRBV7-8 and J is TRBJ2-1, with 8 nucleotides matching TRBD2. This CDR3 contains 15 residues. Germline V gives CDR1 SGHVS, CDR2 FQNEAQ. With V trimmed by 6 bases and J by 3 bases, 7 bases remained unmatched. For the CDR3, the DNA is TGTGCCAGCAGTACCGGGGGGGCGGTCTACAATGAGCAGTTCTTC. As protein: CASSTGGAVYNEQFF.

This chain joins TRBV10-2 and TRBJ1-2; 7 bases align to TRBD1. J gave up 10 bases and V 1 base, and 3 bases lay outside the gene matches. CDR1 is WSHSY, CDR2 SAAADI, per germline. The CDR3 contains 12 residues. The CDR3 region is CASSELDRFYTF. The DNA for the CDR3 is TGCGCCAGCAGTGAGTTGGACAGGTTCTACACCTTC.

The table lists this clonotype with a count of one. The rearrangement links TRBV5-4 to TRBJ1-1; TRBD1 aligns across 8 bases. There are 15 residues in the CDR3. Trimming took 4 bases from V and 1 from J; bases not matched to a gene: 6. Germline V gene lookup returns CDR1 SGHNT and CDR2 YYREEE (reference sequence). The CDR3 coding sequence is TGTGCCAGCAGCCCCCTCCAGGGGGCGAACACTGAAGCTTTCTTT. Translating it yields CASSPLQGANTEAFF.

The sample holds a few counts of this clonotype. The chain employs TRBV7-9 and TRBJ1-1; D gene uncertain. With 5 bases removed from V and 5 bases from J, the gap between germline ends came to 18 bases. Germline values: CDR1 SEHNR, CDR2 FQNEAQ (reference sequence). The CDR3 extends over 15 amino acids. CDR3 in DNA: TGTGCCAGCAGCAACCCACTCCCGGCCTTAACTGAAGCTTTCTTT. It is translated as CASSNPLPALTEAFF.

The gene calls are TRBV25-1 and TRBJ1-1, with 7 bases lining up with TRBD1. Per the germline V gene, CDR1 is MGHDK and CDR2 is SYGVNS. CDR3 length: 18 amino acids. After removal of 2 bases from V and 0 bases from J, the junction contained 12 bases not matched to a gene. The CDR3 here is CASSEGVEGARVNTEAFF. DNA of the CDR3: TGTGCCAGCAGTGAAGGGGTGGAGGGGGCGAGGGTGAACACTGAAGCTTTCTTT.

This chain connects TRBV18 to TRBJ2-3; 11 bases match TRBD2. The CDR3 covers 17 residues. The germline V gene has CDR1 KGHSH and CDR2 LQKENI. The junction had 10 bases not matched to a gene; V was cut back by 2 bases and J by 6 bases. CDR3 sequence (DNA): TGTGCCAGCTCACCAGTGTTTAGCGGGGGGGCCGCGGATACGCAGTATTTT. It specifies CASSPVFSGGAADTQYF.

This clonotype occurred a few times. The genes are TRBV2 and TRBJ1-3; no definite D call. V gave up 6 bases and J gave up 4 bases, with 13 bases separating them. CDR1 is SNHLY, CDR2 FYNNEI, per germline. The CDR3 contains 14 residues. The DNA of the CDR3 is TGTGCCAGCAGAACGACCTGGGCCGGAAACACCATATATTTT. This codes for CASRTTWAGNTIYF.

The V gene is TRBV27, the J gene TRBJ2-7; maybe TRBD1 (5 bases). The V end was cut by 3 bases, the J end by 2 bases, with 11 bases between. The CDR3 length is 14 residues. CDR1 is MNHEY, CDR2 SMNVEV, per germline (reference sequence). CDR3 loop: CASSFFDSTYEQYF. The CDR3 DNA reads TGTGCCAGCAGTTTTTTTGACAGTACCTACGAGCAGTACTTC.